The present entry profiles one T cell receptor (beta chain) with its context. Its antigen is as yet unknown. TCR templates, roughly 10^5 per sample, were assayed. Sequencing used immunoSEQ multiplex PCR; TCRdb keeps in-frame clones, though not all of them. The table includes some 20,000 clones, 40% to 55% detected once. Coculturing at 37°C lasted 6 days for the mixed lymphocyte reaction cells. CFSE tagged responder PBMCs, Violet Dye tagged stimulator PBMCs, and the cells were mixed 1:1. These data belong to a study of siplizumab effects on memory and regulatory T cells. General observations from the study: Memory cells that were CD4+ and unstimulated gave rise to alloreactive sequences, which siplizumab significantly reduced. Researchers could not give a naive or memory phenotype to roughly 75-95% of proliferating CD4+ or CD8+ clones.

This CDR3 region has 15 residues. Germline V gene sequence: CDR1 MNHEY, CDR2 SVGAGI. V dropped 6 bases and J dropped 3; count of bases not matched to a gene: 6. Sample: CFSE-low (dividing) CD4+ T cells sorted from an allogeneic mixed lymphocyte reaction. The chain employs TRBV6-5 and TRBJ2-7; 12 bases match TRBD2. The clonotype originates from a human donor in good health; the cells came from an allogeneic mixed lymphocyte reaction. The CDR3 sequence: CASRDLAGGHYEQYF. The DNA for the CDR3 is TGTGCCAGCAGGGATCTAGCGGGGGGGCACTACGAGCAGTACTTC.